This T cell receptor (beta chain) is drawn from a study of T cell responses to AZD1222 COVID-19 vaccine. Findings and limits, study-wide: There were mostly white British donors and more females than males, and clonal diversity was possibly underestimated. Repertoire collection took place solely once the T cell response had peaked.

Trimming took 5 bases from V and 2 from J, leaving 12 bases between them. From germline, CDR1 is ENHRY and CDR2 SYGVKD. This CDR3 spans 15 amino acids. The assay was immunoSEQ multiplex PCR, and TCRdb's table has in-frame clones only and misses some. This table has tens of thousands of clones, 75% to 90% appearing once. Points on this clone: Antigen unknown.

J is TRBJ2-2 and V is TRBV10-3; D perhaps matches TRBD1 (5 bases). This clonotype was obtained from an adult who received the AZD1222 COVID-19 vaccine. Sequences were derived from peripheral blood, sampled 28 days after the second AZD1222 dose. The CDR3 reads CAISRTTINTGELFF. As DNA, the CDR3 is TGTGCCATCAGTCGGACAACGATTAACACCGGGGAGCTGTTTTTT.